A selection of T cell receptor beta chains follows, all from one sample in a study of blood T cell repertoires in COVID-19. TCRdb keeps only in-frame clones here, not all; method: immunoSEQ multiplex PCR. The data show almost 250,000 clones, around nine tenths seen once. Material: peripheral blood. The receptors stem from a woman aged 55-69 years who had recovered from COVID-19. Each CDR3 is given with its conserved first and last residue. Each record gives: V gene, J gene, D gene, CDR3 protein, CDR3 DNA. The D gene is left open where the match is weak.

V: TRBV24-1
J: TRBJ2-1
D: TRBD2
CDR3: CATSDGTSGEPYNEQFF
DNA: TGTGCCACCAGTGATGGGACTAGCGGGGAACCCTACAATGAGCAGTTCTTC

V: TRBV6-5
J: TRBJ1-1
D: TRBD1
CDR3: CASYRGMNTEAFF
DNA: TGTGCCAGTTACAGGGGAATGAACACTGAAGCTTTCTTT

V: TRBV7-9
J: TRBJ2-5
D: NA
CDR3: CASSPRGGKQETQYF
DNA: TGTGCCAGCAGCCCTAGGGGGGGGAAACAAGAGACCCAGTACTTC

V: TRBV28
J: TRBJ2-7
D: NA
CDR3: CASSLGGSPYEQYF
DNA: TGTGCCAGCAGTTTAGGAGGGTCTCCCTACGAGCAGTACTTC

V: TRBV27
J: TRBJ2-1
D: NA
CDR3: CASSLGVRGNEQFF
DNA: TGTGCCAGCAGTTTAGGGGTAAGGGGCAATGAGCAGTTCTTC

V: TRBV3-1/TRBV3-2
J: TRBJ2-3
D: TRBD2
CDR3: CASSQEAPGLAGDTQYF
DNA: TGTGCCAGCAGCCAAGAGGCCCCGGGACTAGCGGGGGATACGCAGTATTTT

V: TRBV24-1
J: TRBJ1-2
D: TRBD1
CDR3: CATMDRGGGYTF
DNA: TGTGCCACCATGGACAGGGGAGGTGGCTACACCTTC

V: TRBV7-9
J: TRBJ2-2
D: NA
CDR3: CASSLGGSGELFF
DNA: TGTGCCAGCAGCTTAGGAGGGTCCGGGGAGCTGTTTTTT

V: TRBV19
J: TRBJ1-4
D: TRBD1
CDR3: CASSTPSSGQVNEKLFF
DNA: TGTGCCAGTAGTACCCCATCGTCGGGACAGGTGAATGAAAAACTGTTTTTT

V: TRBV5-5
J: TRBJ2-1
D: TRBD2
CDR3: CASSPVLAGVNEQFF
DNA: TGTGCCAGCAGCCCCGTCCTAGCGGGGGTCAATGAGCAGTTCTTC

V: TRBV9
J: TRBJ1-2
D: TRBD1
CDR3: CASSVTGGRGYTF
DNA: TGTGCCAGCAGCGTAACAGGGGGCCGTGGCTACACCTTC

V: TRBV28
J: TRBJ1-5
D: NA
CDR3: CASTWAPWRRSNQPQHF
DNA: TGTGCCAGCACCTGGGCTCCTTGGCGACGGAGCAATCAGCCCCAGCATTTT

V: TRBV5-1
J: TRBJ2-1
D: NA
CDR3: CASSQGVEQFF
DNA: TGCGCCAGCAGCCAGGGCGTAGAGCAGTTCTTC

V: TRBV5-5
J: TRBJ1-2
D: NA
CDR3: CASSSMDSLYGYTF
DNA: TGTGCCAGCAGTTCGATGGACAGCCTGTATGGCTACACCTTC

V: TRBV7-6
J: TRBJ2-5
D: TRBD2
CDR3: CASVQTSGGETQYF
DNA: TGTGCCAGCGTCCAAACTAGCGGGGGGGAGACCCAGTACTTC

V: TRBV11-2
J: TRBJ2-2
D: TRBD2
CDR3: CASSFVPGLAGQNTGELFF
DNA: TGTGCCAGCAGCTTCGTCCCGGGACTAGCGGGGCAGAACACCGGGGAGCTGTTTTTT